Presented here are 11 T cell receptor beta chains from one specimen sequenced in a study of cytomegalovirus exposure and HLA in healthy donors. The PCR made use of 60 Vbeta and 13 Jbeta primers. Method: immunoSEQ multiplex PCR; TCRdb's copy keeps in-frame clones and lacks some. Among about 110,000 clones listed, roughly 80% were seen once. The sequenced sample was PBMCs. Receptors were obtained from a woman aged 25 to 39 in good health and CMV-seropositive.

J is TRBJ2-2 and V is TRBV9; 10 bases are shared with TRBD2. This CDR3 region has 17 residues. From germline, CDR1 is SGDLS and CDR2 YYNGEE. V was pared by 3 bases and J by 5 bases, with 10 bases of the junction left unmatched. The CDR3 here is CASSGKSGGADTGELFF. CDR3 DNA sequence: TGTGCCAGCAGCGGAAAGAGCGGGGGGGCCGATACCGGGGAGCTGTTTTTT.

This clone has a single count. The chain carries TRBV5-4 and TRBJ1-3; TRBD1 matches 7 bases. V lost 4 bases and J lost 2; bases outside the gene matches: 15. CDR3 length: 18 residues. Germline-derived CDR1 and CDR2 are SGHNT and YYREEE (reference sequence). CDR3 amino acids: CASSQYIMTGSAGNTIYF. The CDR3 bases are TGTGCCAGCAGCCAATACATTATGACAGGGTCGGCTGGAAACACCATATATTTT.

This clone was detected a few times. The rearrangement uses TRBV10-3 and TRBJ1-1; no clear D gene. CDR1 and CDR2 from the germline V gene are ENHRY and SYGVKD. The CDR3 spans 13 residues. Trimming took 5 bases from V and 0 from J, leaving 7 bases between them. In nucleotides, the CDR3 is TGTGCCATCAGTTCAGGTTTGAACACTGAAGCTTTCTTT. This translates into CAISSGLNTEAFF.

The chain employs TRBV9 and TRBJ1-2, with no clear D. V was pared by 4 bases and J by 4 bases, with 11 bases between. This CDR3 has 13 residues. The germline V gene has CDR1 SGDLS and CDR2 YYNGEE. The CDR3 bases are TGTGCCAGCAGCCCCCAGACGGGCTATGGCTACACCTTC. This translates into CASSPQTGYGYTF.

The chain carries TRBV19 and TRBJ1-2, with 8 bases that match TRBD1. Germline lookup yields CDR1 LNHDA and CDR2 SQIVND (reference sequence). Trimming removed 3 bases from V and 10 bases from J; junction bases left unmatched: 10. The CDR3 is 14 amino acids. CDR3 bases: TGTGCCAGTAGTATTGGGGACAGGTTAAATTCCTACACCTTC. Its protein product is CASSIGDRLNSYTF. The variable domain in full, with the rest retrieved from reference TRBV19 and TRBJ1-2, is DGGITQSPKYLFRKEGQNVTLSCEQNLNHDAMYWYRQDPGQGLRLIYYSQIVNDFQKGDIAEGYSVSREKKESFPLTVTSAQKNPTAFYLCASSIGDRLNSYTFGSGTRLTVV.

This clone was seen only once. This sequence joins TRBV19 and TRBJ1-1, with D maybe TRBD1 (5 bases). The V end lost 5 bases, the J end lost 8 bases, and 9 bases lay between the germline ends. This CDR3 region has 11 residues. Per the germline V gene, CDR1 is LNHDA and CDR2 is SQIVND (reference sequence). CDR3 DNA sequence: TGTGCCAGTAGTCTCAACAGGGAAGCTTTCTTT. Translating it yields CASSLNREAFF.

CDR3 in DNA: TGTGCCAGCAGTTATTCAGGGACAGACAATCAGCCCCAGCATTTT. Translation gives CASSYSGTDNQPQHF. This chain connects TRBV6-5 to TRBJ1-5; 7 bases match TRBD1. This CDR3 has 15 amino acids. CDR1 and CDR2 from the germline V gene are MNHEY and SVGAGI. The V and J ends lost 3 bases and 3 bases, in that order; junction bases with no gene match: 5.

V usage is TRBV7-8 and J usage is TRBJ2-5; D possibly corresponds to TRBD1 (5 bases). The germline CDR1 and CDR2 sequences are SGHVS and FQNEAQ. V was shortened by 3 bases and J by 3 bases, with 14 bases between the two germline ends. This CDR3 has 15 residues. CDR3 amino acids: CASSFRRTPKETQYF. The DNA of the CDR3 is TGTGCCAGCAGCTTTAGACGGACACCAAAAGAGACCCAGTACTTC.

The chain links TRBV5-1 to TRBJ2-5; 15 nucleotides align to TRBD2. With the DNA end fitting TRBJ2-7 better, the J assignment may be wrong. From germline, CDR1 is SGHRS and CDR2 YFSETQ. This CDR3 spans 18 amino acids. In DNA form, the CDR3 reads TGCGCCAGCAGCCAAAGGACTAGCGGGAGGGCCCTACCCTACGAGCAGTACTTC. It specifies CASSQRTSGRALPYEQYF.

The chain carries TRBV30 and TRBJ2-7, with 7 positions matching TRBD1. Germline CDR1 GTSNPN, CDR2 SVGIG (reference sequence). The CDR3 is made up of 13 amino acids. After removal of 1 base from V and 6 bases from J, the junction contained 6 bases not matched to a gene. CDR3 protein: CAWSAGTAGEQYF. DNA of the CDR3: TGTGCCTGGAGTGCCGGGACAGCTGGCGAGCAGTACTTC.

This chain uses TRBV19 with TRBJ1-6; 7 bases align to TRBD1. The CDR3 is 15 amino acids. Germline-derived CDR1 and CDR2 are LNHDA and SQIVND (reference sequence). Germline trimming cut 5 bases from V and 5 bases from J; bases unmatched to any gene: 6. CDR3 sequence (DNA): TGTGCCAGTAGTCCATGGGACAGTGATAATTCACCCCTCCACTTT. The encoded protein is CASSPWDSDNSPLHF.